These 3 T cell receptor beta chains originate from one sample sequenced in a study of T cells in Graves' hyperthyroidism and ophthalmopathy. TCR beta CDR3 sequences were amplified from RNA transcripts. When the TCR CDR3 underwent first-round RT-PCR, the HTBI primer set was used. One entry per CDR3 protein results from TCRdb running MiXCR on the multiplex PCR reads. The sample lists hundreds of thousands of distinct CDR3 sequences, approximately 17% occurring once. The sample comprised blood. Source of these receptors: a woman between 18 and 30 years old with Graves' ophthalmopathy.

Here the CDR3 reads CASSHTSDYEQYF. The CDR3 bases are TGCGCCAGCAGCCATACTAGCGACTACGAGCAGTACTTC. The gene calls are TRBV4-1 and TRBJ2-7, with TRBD2 matching over 7 bases. J lost 3 bases, V lost 3 bases, and 2 bases had no gene match. The CDR3 has 13 residues. Germline CDR1 MGHRA, CDR2 YSYEKL.

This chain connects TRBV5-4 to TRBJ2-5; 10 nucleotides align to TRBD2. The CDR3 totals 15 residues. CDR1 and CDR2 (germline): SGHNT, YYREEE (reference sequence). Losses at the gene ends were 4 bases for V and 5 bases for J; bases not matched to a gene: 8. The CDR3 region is CASSPRLAGIETQYF. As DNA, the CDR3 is TGTGCCAGCAGCCCTCGACTAGCGGGCATTGAGACCCAGTACTTC. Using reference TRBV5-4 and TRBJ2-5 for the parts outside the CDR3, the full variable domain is ETGVTQSPTHLIKTRGQQVTLRCSSQSGHNTVSWYQQALGQGPQFIFQYYREEENGRGNFPPRFSGLQFPNYSSELNVNALELDDSALYLCASSPRLAGIETQYFGPGTRLLVL.

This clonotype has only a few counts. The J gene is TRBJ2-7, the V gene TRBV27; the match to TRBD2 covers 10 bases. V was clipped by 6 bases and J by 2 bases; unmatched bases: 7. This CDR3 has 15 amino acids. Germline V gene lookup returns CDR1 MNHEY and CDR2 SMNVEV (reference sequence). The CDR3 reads CASSNGAGGTYEQYF. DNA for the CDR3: TGTGCCAGCAGCAACGGAGCGGGGGGGACCTACGAGCAGTACTTC.